These T cell receptor beta chains were read from a single sample in a study of CD8+ T cells in alopecia areata. TCRdb's copy holds only in-frame clones and misses some; the assay was immunoSEQ multiplex PCR. The sample includes 90,000 to 120,000 clones, 50% to 60% of them seen just once. The sample comprised NKG2D-low CD8+ T cells sorted from blood. These TCRs come from a human donor with alopecia areata. Each CDR3 is given with its conserved first and last residue. The D gene is left open where the match is weak. Not every row has a clone size; where given, it reads once, few, many or a size class.

V	D	J	size	CDR3	DNA
TRBV27	TRBD2	TRBJ2-7	few	CASSWSSGGHQYF	TGTGCCAGCAGTTGGTCTAGCGGGGGTCATCAGTACTTC
TRBV5-4	NA	TRBJ2-7	few	CASSLDYGEQYF	TGTGCCAGCAGCTTGGATTACGGGGAGCAGTACTTC
TRBV7-9	TRBD1	TRBJ2-7	NA	CASSRGGDRREQYF	TGTGCCAGCAGCCGGGGCGGGGACAGGAGGGAGCAGTACTTC
TRBV6-5	TRBD1	TRBJ1-2	NA	CASSYYSDRGYGYTF	TGTGCCAGCAGTTACTATTCGGACAGGGGATATGGCTACACCTTC
TRBV9	TRBD2	TRBJ2-5	NA	CASTWGASGAQETQYF	TGTGCCAGCACCTGGGGCGCTAGCGGGGCCCAAGAGACCCAGTACTTC
TRBV7-9	TRBD2	TRBJ2-3	few	CASSLAATSGTDTQYF	TGTGCCAGCAGCTTAGCGGCAACTAGCGGAACAGATACGCAGTATTTT
TRBV7-8	NA	TRBJ1-3	few	CASSLATGPSGNTIYF	TGTGCCAGCAGCTTAGCCACAGGGCCCTCTGGAAACACCATATATTTT
TRBV13	NA	TRBJ2-7	NA	CASSLGGQSYEQYF	TGTGCCAGCAGCTTAGGCGGGCAGTCCTACGAGCAGTACTTC
TRBV27	NA	TRBJ2-7	NA	CASGPPGSYEQYF	TGTGCCAGCGGACCCCCCGGGTCTTACGAGCAGTACTTC
TRBV2	NA	TRBJ1-4	NA	CASNRVEKLFF	TGTGCCAGCAACCGGGTTGAAAAACTGTTTTTT
TRBV7-8	NA	TRBJ1-2	few	CASRPIGTNYGYTF	TGTGCCAGCAGACCTATAGGGACCAACTATGGCTACACCTTC
TRBV28	NA	TRBJ1-1	NA	CASSYKNTEAFF	TGTGCCAGCAGTTACAAGAACACTGAAGCTTTCTTT
TRBV14	NA	TRBJ2-5	few	CASSDDWNGETQYF	TGTGCCAGCAGCGACGATTGGAACGGAGAGACCCAGTACTTC
TRBV27	NA	TRBJ1-1	NA	CASSLSRGFTEAFF	TGTGCCAGCAGTTTATCCCGGGGCTTCACTGAAGCTTTCTTT
TRBV7-9	NA	TRBJ1-1	NA	CASSLGVSEAFF	TGTGCCAGCAGCTTAGGTGTAAGCGAAGCTTTCTTT
TRBV27	NA	TRBJ2-1	once	CASSLSVLSEQFF	TGTGCCAGCAGTTTATCGGTACTCAGTGAGCAGTTCTTC
TRBV29-1	TRBD2	TRBJ2-5	few	CSAGLAGESETQYF	TGCAGCGCGGGACTAGCGGGAGAATCAGAGACCCAGTACTTC
TRBV2	NA	TRBJ2-7	NA	CASSEFSADTYEQYF	TGTGCCAGCAGTGAATTTTCGGCGGATACCTACGAGCAGTACTTC
TRBV5-1	NA	TRBJ2-3	once	CASSYTSTDTQYF	TGCGCCAGCAGCTACACTAGCACAGATACGCAGTATTTT
TRBV7-2	NA	TRBJ2-2	few	CAIYRAGNTGELFF	TGTGCCATCTACAGGGCGGGTAACACCGGGGAGCTGTTTTTT
TRBV2	NA	TRBJ2-3	NA	CASEQGDSTDTQYF	TGTGCCAGCGAACAGGGAGATAGCACAGATACGCAGTATTTT
TRBV20-1	NA	TRBJ2-7	NA	CSARAGYEQYF	TGCAGTGCTAGAGCAGGCTACGAGCAGTACTTC
TRBV2	NA	TRBJ1-1	once	CASSDGYGGRLNTEAFF	TGTGCCAGCAGTGACGGTTATGGGGGACGGTTGAACACTGAAGCTTTCTTT
TRBV6-5	NA	TRBJ2-7	NA	CASSYNRDNSYEQYF	TGTGCCAGCAGTTATAATAGGGACAACTCCTACGAGCAGTACTTC
TRBV27	NA	TRBJ2-7	NA	CASGQTVYEQYF	TGTGCCAGCGGACAGACAGTATACGAGCAGTACTTC
TRBV6-5	NA	TRBJ2-5	NA	CASSHGSEETQYF	TGTGCCAGCAGTCACGGTTCTGAAGAGACCCAGTACTTC
TRBV28	NA	TRBJ2-7	NA	CASSFGRKAEQYF	TGTGCCAGCAGTTTTGGACGAAAGGCCGAGCAGTACTTC
TRBV27	TRBD1	TRBJ2-7	NA	CASSSHRDSYEQYF	TGTGCCAGCAGTTCCCACCGGGACAGCTACGAGCAGTACTTC
TRBV5-6	TRBD1	TRBJ2-7	NA	CASSSGQTEQYF	TGTGCCAGCAGCTCGGGACAGACCGAGCAGTACTTC